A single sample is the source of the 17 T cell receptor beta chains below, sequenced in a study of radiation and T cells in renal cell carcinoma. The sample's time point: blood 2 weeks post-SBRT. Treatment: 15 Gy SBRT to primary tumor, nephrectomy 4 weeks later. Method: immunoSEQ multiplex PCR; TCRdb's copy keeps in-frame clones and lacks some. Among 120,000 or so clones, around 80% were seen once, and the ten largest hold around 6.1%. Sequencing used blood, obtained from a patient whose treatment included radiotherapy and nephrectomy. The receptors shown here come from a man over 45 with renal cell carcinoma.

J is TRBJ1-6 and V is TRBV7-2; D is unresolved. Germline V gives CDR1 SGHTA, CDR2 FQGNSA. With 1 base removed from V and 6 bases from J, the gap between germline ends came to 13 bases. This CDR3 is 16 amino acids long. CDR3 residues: CASSLESGHLNSPLHF. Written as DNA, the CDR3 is TGTGCCAGCAGCTTAGAGTCGGGCCATCTTAATTCACCCCTCCACTTT.

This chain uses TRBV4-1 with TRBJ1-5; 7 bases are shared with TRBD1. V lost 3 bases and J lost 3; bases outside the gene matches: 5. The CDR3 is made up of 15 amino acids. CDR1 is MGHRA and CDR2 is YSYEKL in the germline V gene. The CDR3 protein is CASSQPGTANQPQHF. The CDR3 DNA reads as TGCGCCAGCAGCCAGCCCGGGACAGCCAATCAGCCCCAGCATTTT.

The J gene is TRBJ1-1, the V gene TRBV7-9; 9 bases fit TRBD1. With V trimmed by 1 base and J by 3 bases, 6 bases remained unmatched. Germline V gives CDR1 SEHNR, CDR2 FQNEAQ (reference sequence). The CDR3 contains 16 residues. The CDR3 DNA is TGTGCCAGCAGCTTAGGAATACAGGGGGCGGACACTGAAGCTTTCTTT. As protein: CASSLGIQGADTEAFF.

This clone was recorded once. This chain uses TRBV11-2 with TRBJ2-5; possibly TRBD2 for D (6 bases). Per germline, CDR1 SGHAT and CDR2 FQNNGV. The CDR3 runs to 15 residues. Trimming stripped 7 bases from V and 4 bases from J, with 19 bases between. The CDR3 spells CASKALEGRGETQYF. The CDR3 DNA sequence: TGTGCCAGCAAAGCTTTGGAGGGGCGGGGAGAGACCCAGTACTTC.

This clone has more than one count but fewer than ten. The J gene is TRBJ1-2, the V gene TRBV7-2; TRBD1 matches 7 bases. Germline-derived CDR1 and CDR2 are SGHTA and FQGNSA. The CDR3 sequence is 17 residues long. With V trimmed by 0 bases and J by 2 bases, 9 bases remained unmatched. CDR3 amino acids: CASSLAHFQGGNYGYTF. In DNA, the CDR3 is TGTGCCAGCAGCTTAGCCCATTTCCAGGGGGGAAACTATGGCTACACCTTC. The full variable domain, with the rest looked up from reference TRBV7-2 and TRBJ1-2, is GAGVSQSPSNKVTEKGKDVELRCDPISGHTALYWYRQSLGQGLEFLIYFQGNSAPDKSGLPSDRFSAERTGGSVSTLTIQRTQQEDSAVYLCASSLAHFQGGNYGYTFGSGTRLTVV.

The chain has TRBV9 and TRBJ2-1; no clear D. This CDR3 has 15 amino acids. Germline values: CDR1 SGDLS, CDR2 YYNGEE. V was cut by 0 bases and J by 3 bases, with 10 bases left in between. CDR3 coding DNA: TGTGCCAGCAGCGTAGGAGCCGCCCGCTACAATGAGCAGTTCTTC. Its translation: CASSVGAARYNEQFF. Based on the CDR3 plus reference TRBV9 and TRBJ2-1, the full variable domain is DSGVTQTPKHLITATGQRVTLRCSPRSGDLSVYWYQQSLDQGLQFLIQYYNGEERAKGNILERFSAQQFPDLHSELNLSSLELGDSALYFCASSVGAARYNEQFFGPGTRLTVL.

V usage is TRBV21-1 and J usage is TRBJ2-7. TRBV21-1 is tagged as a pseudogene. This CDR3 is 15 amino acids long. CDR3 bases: TGTGCCAGCAGTCCCGACGGGGGCAGTTCCTACGAGCAGTACTTC. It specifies CASSPDGGSSYEQYF.

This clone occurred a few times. The CDR3 region is CASSLTNTGELFF. CDR3 DNA: TGCGCCAGCAGCCTGACCAACACCGGGGAGCTGTTTTTT. The chain has TRBV5-1 and TRBJ2-2; D gene ambiguous. The CDR3 contains 13 residues. Trimming cost V 4 bases and J 2 bases, with 6 bases left between them. The germline gives CDR1 SGHRS, CDR2 YFSETQ.

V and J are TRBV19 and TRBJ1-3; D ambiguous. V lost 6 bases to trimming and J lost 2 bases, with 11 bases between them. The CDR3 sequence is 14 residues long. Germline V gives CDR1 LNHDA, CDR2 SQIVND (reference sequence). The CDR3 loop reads CASRRGGAGNTIYF. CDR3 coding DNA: TGTGCCAGTAGACGGGGAGGCGCTGGAAACACCATATATTTT.

The DNA for the CDR3 is TGTGCCAGCAGCCTTGGACAGGTTAACACTGAAGCTTTCTTT. It encodes CASSLGQVNTEAFF. The gene calls are TRBV9 and TRBJ1-1; TRBD1 aligns across 7 bases. The CDR3 has 14 amino acids. V lost 4 bases, J lost 2 bases, and 5 bases stayed unmatched. CDR1 is SGDLS and CDR2 is YYNGEE in the germline V gene.

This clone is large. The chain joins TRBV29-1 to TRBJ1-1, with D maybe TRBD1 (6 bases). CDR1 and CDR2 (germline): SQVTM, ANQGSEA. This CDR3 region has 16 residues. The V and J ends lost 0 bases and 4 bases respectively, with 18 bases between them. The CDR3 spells CSVEEGGFTVGTEAFF. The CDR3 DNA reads TGCAGCGTTGAAGAAGGGGGATTCACTGTCGGCACTGAAGCTTTCTTT. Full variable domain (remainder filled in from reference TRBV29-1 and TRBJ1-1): SAVISQKPSRDICQRGTSLTIQCQVDSQVTMMFWYRQQPGQSLTLIATANQGSEATYESGFVIDKFPISRPNLTFSTLTVSNMSPEDSSIYLCSVEEGGFTVGTEAFFGQGTRLTVV.

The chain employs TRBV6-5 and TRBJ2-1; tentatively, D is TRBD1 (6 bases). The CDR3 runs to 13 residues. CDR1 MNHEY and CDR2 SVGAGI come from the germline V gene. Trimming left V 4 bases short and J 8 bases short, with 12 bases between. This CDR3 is CASSSTTGHEQFF. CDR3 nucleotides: TGTGCCAGCAGTTCCACAACAGGGCATGAGCAGTTCTTC.

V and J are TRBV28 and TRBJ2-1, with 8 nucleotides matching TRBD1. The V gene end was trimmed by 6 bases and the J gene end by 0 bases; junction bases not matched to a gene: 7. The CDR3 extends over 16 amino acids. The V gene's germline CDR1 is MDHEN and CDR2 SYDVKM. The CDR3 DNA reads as TGTGCCAGCAGGGGGACAGGTGGGGGCTCCTACAATGAGCAGTTCTTC. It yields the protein CASRGTGGGSYNEQFF.

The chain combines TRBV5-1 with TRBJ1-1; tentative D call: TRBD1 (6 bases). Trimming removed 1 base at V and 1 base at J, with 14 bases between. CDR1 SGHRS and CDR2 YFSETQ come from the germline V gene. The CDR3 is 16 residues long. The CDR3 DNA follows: TGCGCCAGCAGCTTGATTTGGCCGACAGGGAACACTGAAGCTTTCTTT. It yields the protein CASSLIWPTGNTEAFF.

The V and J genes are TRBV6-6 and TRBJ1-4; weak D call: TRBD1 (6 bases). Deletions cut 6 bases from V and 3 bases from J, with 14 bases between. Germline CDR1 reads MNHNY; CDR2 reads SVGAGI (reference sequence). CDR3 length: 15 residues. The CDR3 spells CASRNYRAPNEKLFF. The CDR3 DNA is TGTGCCAGCAGGAACTACAGGGCTCCTAATGAAAAACTGTTTTTT.

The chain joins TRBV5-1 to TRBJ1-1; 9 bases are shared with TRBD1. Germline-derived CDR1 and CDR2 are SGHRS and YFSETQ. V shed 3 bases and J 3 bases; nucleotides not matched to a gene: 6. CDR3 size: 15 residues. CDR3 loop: CASSYTGQGDTEAFF. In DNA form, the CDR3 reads TGCGCCAGCAGCTATACGGGACAGGGAGACACTGAAGCTTTCTTT.

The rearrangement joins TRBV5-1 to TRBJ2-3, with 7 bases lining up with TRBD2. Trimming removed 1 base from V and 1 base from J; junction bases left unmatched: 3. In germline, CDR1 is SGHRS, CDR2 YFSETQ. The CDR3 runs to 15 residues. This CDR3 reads CASSLTSVRTDTQYF. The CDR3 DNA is TGCGCCAGCAGCTTGACTAGCGTCCGCACAGATACGCAGTATTTT.